This T cell receptor beta chain was retrieved from a study of T cell repertoires in cytomegalovirus infection. Study-wide background: It was the public TCR beta signatures that indicated both CMV infection and matching HLA type. Whole-study findings and limits: Clonotype analysis showed dominance of the ex vivo response by HLA-C-restricted CMV-specific TCR beta clonotypes. Summed frequency of shared TCR beta families picked out CMV carriers who also had the relevant HLA.

TCRdb re-called the reads through MiXCR, storing one row per CDR3 protein. The sample lists fewer than 550,000 distinct CDR3 sequences, roughly 12% seen once, with roughly 10% in the top ten. V dropped 7 bases and J dropped 2 bases, with 9 bases sitting between them. In germline, CDR1 is SNHLY, CDR2 FYNNEI. The CDR3 is 13 amino acids. This clonotype was counted at least ten times. No antigen is known for it. The clonotype originates from a human donor in good health (CMV status not recorded). Some clones in this sample may be carry-over from other donors' samples. The chain has TRBV2 and TRBJ2-1; D remains unclear. Sequenced material: PBMCs. The CDR3 nucleotides read TGTGCCAGCAACGAGACCCCCTACAATGAGCAGTTCTTC. Residues: CASNETPYNEQFF. Together with reference TRBV2 and TRBJ2-1, the CDR3 gives the full variable domain: EPEVTQTPSHQVTQMGQEVILRCVPISNHLYFYWYRQILGQKVEFLVSFYNNEISEKSEIFDDQFSVERPDGSNFTLKIRSTKLEDSAMYFCASNETPYNEQFFGPGTRLTVL.